Below, one T cell receptor (beta chain) is given with its context. Antigen: not known. The sample originates from a study of cytomegalovirus exposure and HLA in healthy donors. Overall study results and limits: Researchers counted 164 TCR beta chains as cytomegalovirus-associated. In all likelihood, a cluster of highly shared sequence variants was a sequencing artifact. In a later analysis, HLA-C alleles had the fewest associated TCRs, DRB1 alleles the most.

The germline gives CDR1 LGHNA, CDR2 YNFKEQ. This CDR3 is 14 amino acids long. V shed 6 bases and J 3 bases; nucleotides not matched to a gene: 3. The PCR had 60 Vbeta and 13 Jbeta primers. Sequencing was performed with immunoSEQ multiplex PCR; in TCRdb, only in-frame clones are kept and a portion is missing. Of roughly 160,000 clones in the sample, 80% to 90% were seen once. Donors were nominally healthy when sampled, though unrecorded immune exposures were likely. Source material: PBMCs. This clonotype originated in a woman in her thirties in good health and CMV-seropositive. The chain uses TRBV4-2 and TRBJ1-2; 11 bases fit TRBD1. The CDR3: CASRRDRGDYGYTF. The CDR3 DNA reads as TGTGCCAGCAGGAGGGACAGGGGGGACTATGGCTACACCTTC.